Described below is a single T cell receptor (beta chain) sequence and its context. From germline, CDR1 is SGHDT and CDR2 YYEEEE. CDR3 size: 19 residues. The J segment lost 0 bases and the V segment lost 3 bases, leaving 11 bases of the junction unmatched. TCRdb's table, derived via immunoSEQ multiplex PCR, lists solely in-frame clones and lacks some. Of 550,000 to 800,000 clones listed, roughly 85% are singletons. This entry is derived from a study of shared T cell receptors in the human thymus. The same specimen was also included in a second study, on human thymus T cells. Per that paper: Infants, healthy and Finnish, who were having corrective surgery for congenital heart defects served as donors.

Sequencing was carried out using thymocytes. The sequence was obtained from a girl younger than two with a congenital heart defect. V is TRBV5-6 and J is TRBJ2-3, with 12 bases identical to TRBD2. The CDR3 here is CASSSGLAGKKTSTDTQYF. CDR3 sequence (DNA): TGTGCCAGCAGCTCTGGACTAGCGGGAAAAAAAACTAGCACAGATACGCAGTATTTT.